Shown below are 12 T cell receptor beta chains from a single sample sequenced in a study of long-term antiretroviral therapy in people with HIV. Version v3.0 of the immunoSEQ assay ran at survey level. Measured with immunoSEQ multiplex PCR; TCRdb has only the in-frame clones, and not every one. The sample has more than 25,000 clones, 97% seen once. The sequenced sample was unsorted PBMCs, obtained 7.6 years after starting antiretroviral therapy. The receptors were gathered from a man younger than 40 with HIV.

This clone was found once. V usage is TRBV9 and J usage is TRBJ1-1; 10 nucleotides line up with TRBD1. The CDR3 has 17 residues. Trimming removed 0 bases from V and 0 bases from J; junction bases left unmatched: 5. Germline CDR1 reads SGDLS; CDR2 reads YYNGEE. The CDR3: CASSVDPGTGVNTEAFF. The DNA for the CDR3 is TGTGCCAGCAGCGTAGATCCTGGGACAGGGGTGAACACTGAAGCTTTCTTT.

V usage is TRBV27 and J usage is TRBJ1-2; 7 bases are shared with TRBD1. The V segment lost 5 bases and the J segment 1 base; nucleotides outside the gene matches: 10. CDR3 length: 16 residues. Germline V gives CDR1 MNHEY, CDR2 SMNVEV (reference sequence). DNA for the CDR3: TGTGCCAGCAGTCGAGGGGGGACAGCGTTTAACTATGGCTACACCTTC. Translation: CASSRGGTAFNYGYTF.

This sequence joins TRBV4-3 and TRBJ1-4; D is undetermined. Germline-derived CDR1 and CDR2 are LGHNA and YSLEER. The CDR3 is 15 amino acids. The V end was cut by 1 base, the J end by 13 bases, with 19 bases between. CDR3 nucleotides: TGCGCCAGCAGCCAAGTGTGGACTGCCAGTGATTTACTGTTTTTT. The encoded protein is CASSQVWTASDLLFF.

The V and J genes are TRBV5-1 and TRBJ1-5; D gene unclear. CDR3 length equals 13 residues. V was trimmed by 1 base and J by 6 bases, leaving 8 bases between them. Looked up from germline, CDR1 is SGHRS and CDR2 is YFSETQ. In DNA, the CDR3 is TGCGCCAGCAGCTTGAGACCCACTCAGCCCCAGCATTTT. This sequence encodes CASSLRPTQPQHF.

This clone appeared a single time. J is TRBJ2-7 and V is TRBV11-2; D uncertain. The germline V gene has CDR1 SGHAT and CDR2 FQNNGV. The CDR3 is made up of 15 amino acids. V dropped 3 bases and J dropped 0 bases, with 12 bases sitting between them. CDR3 sequence: CASSFIGLPSYEQYF. CDR3 sequence (DNA): TGTGCCAGCAGCTTTATAGGGCTCCCCTCCTACGAGCAGTACTTC.

The chain joins TRBV7-3 to TRBJ2-3, with 7 bases aligning to TRBD1. The V gene's germline CDR1 is SGHTA and CDR2 FQGTGA. The CDR3 has 15 residues. Trimming at V came to 3 bases and at J to 1 base, leaving 4 bases not matched to a gene. The DNA for the CDR3 is TGTGCCAGCAGCTTGGGACAGTCTCGCACAGATACGCAGTATTTT. Translating gives CASSLGQSRTDTQYF.

The chain uses TRBV4-3 and TRBJ2-1; D remains ambiguous. The CDR3 loop spans 15 amino acids. Germline values: CDR1 LGHNA, CDR2 YSLEER. Trimming removed 0 bases at V and 0 bases at J, with 6 bases between. The CDR3 nucleotides are TGCGCCAGCAGCCAAGATGAGAACTCCTACAATGAGCAGTTCTTC. This encodes CASSQDENSYNEQFF.

V usage is TRBV7-2 and J usage is TRBJ2-5; D not certain. The V end lost 2 bases, the J end lost 5 bases, and 18 bases lay between the germline ends. The germline CDR1 and CDR2 sequences are SGHTA and FQGNSA. There are 16 residues in the CDR3. The CDR3 region is CASSLTRGPGRETQYF. The CDR3 DNA reads TGTGCCAGCAGCTTAACCCGAGGCCCGGGTCGGGAGACCCAGTACTTC.

This clone appeared a single time. DNA of the CDR3: TGTGCCAGCAGTGCTGGACGGGTGAACACTGAAGCTTTCTTT. This encodes CASSAGRVNTEAFF. The chain employs TRBV6-1 and TRBJ1-1; D is uncertain. The V gene lost 4 bases and the J gene lost 0 bases, with 9 bases spanning the gap. Germline V gives CDR1 MNHNS, CDR2 SASEGT. This CDR3 is built from 14 residues.

The chain links TRBV4-3 to TRBJ2-2, with 10 positions matching TRBD2. J lost 6 bases, V lost 0 bases, and 4 bases had no gene match. Looked up from germline, CDR1 is LGHNA and CDR2 is YSLEER. This CDR3 contains 16 residues. This chain's CDR3 is CASSQDLSGRAGELFF. CDR3 nucleotides: TGCGCCAGCAGCCAAGATTTAAGCGGGAGGGCCGGGGAGCTGTTTTTT.

The chain recombines TRBV30 with TRBJ1-2; 7 bases align to TRBD1. The length of the CDR3 is 13 residues. Trimming removed 0 bases from V and 2 bases from J; junction bases left unmatched: 0. From germline, CDR1 is GTSNPN and CDR2 SVGIG (reference sequence). CDR3 sequence reads: CAWSVRGNYGYTF. The CDR3 DNA reads TGTGCCTGGAGTGTCAGGGGGAACTATGGCTACACCTTC.

The CDR3 bases are TGTGCCAGTAGTATCGCTACAGGCGGGCATAGCAATCAGCCCCAGCATTTT. Its protein is CASSIATGGHSNQPQHF. The genes are TRBV19 and TRBJ1-5, with D perhaps TRBD1 (5 bases). Germline V gene data show CDR1 as LNHDA and CDR2 as SQIVND (reference sequence). Trimming shortened V by 3 bases and J by 0 bases, and 15 bases separated the two germline ends. The length of the CDR3 is 17 residues.